This T cell receptor (beta chain) was identified in a study of blood T cell repertoires in COVID-19. The wider study: The cDNA or gDNA used as material had been derived from T cells, B-cell-depleted T cells, or PBMCs.

V lost 4 bases and J lost 1, with 7 bases in between. CDR1 GTSNPN and CDR2 SVGIG come from the germline V gene (reference sequence). This CDR3 is 12 amino acids long. Methods used by the authors: Amplification from reference gene primers served as the basis for estimated nucleated cell counts. TCRdb's copy holds only in-frame clones and misses some; the assay was immunoSEQ multiplex PCR. That table supplies the V and J calls and clone size; D and trimming were determined from the DNA. The sample lists around 270,000 clones, 75% to 90% occurring once. Sequences were obtained from peripheral blood. The chain uses TRBV30 and TRBJ1-1, with D perhaps matching TRBD1 (6 bases). This receptor was obtained from a young man with active or convalescent COVID-19. CDR3 protein: CAWNRANTEAFF. In DNA form, the CDR3 reads TGTGCCTGGAACAGGGCGAACACTGAAGCTTTCTTT.